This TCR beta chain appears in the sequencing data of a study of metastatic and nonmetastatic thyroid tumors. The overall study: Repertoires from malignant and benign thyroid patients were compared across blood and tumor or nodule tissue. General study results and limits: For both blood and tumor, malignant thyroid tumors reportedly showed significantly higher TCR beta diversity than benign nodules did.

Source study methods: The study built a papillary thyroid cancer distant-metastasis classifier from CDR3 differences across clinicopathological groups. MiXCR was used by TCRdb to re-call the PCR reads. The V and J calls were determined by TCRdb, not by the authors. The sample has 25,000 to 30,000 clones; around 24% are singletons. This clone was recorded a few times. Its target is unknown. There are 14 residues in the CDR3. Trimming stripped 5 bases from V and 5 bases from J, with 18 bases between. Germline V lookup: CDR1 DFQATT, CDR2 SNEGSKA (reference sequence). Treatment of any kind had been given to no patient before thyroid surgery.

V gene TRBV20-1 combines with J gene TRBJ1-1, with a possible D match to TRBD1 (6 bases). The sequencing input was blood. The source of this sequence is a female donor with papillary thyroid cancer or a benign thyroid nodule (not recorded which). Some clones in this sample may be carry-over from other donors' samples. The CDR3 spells CSASGVGGETEAFF. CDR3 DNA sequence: TGCAGTGCTTCCGGGGTGGGGGGCGAGACTGAAGCTTTCTTT.